The T cell receptor beta chain described here comes from a study of CD8 T cells in Susac syndrome. Study context: At the time of blood draw, patients with Susac syndrome were therapy-naive, receiving corticosteroids, or receiving intravenous immunoglobulin alone.

The V gene's germline CDR1 is SNHLY and CDR2 FYNNEI. There are 13 residues in the CDR3. V lost 8 bases and J lost 0, with 9 bases in between. Random hexamers served to reverse transcribe roughly 0.5 to 1 ug RNA. TCRdb re-analysed the immunoSEQ multiplex PCR reads in MiXCR, keeping a single row per CDR3 protein. The data contain about 77,000 distinct CDR3 sequences, 93% of them singletons. TEMRA cells were enriched by FACS, and CD4+ and CD8+ T cells were negatively isolated. This chain links TRBV2 with TRBJ2-3; a weak D match, TRBD2 (6 bases). This clonotype was sampled from a human donor with Susac syndrome. The sample comprised CD4+ T cells from PBMCs. CDR3 protein: CASSRESTDTQYF. The CDR3 DNA sequence: TGTGCCAGCTCCCGGGAGAGCACAGATACGCAGTATTTT.